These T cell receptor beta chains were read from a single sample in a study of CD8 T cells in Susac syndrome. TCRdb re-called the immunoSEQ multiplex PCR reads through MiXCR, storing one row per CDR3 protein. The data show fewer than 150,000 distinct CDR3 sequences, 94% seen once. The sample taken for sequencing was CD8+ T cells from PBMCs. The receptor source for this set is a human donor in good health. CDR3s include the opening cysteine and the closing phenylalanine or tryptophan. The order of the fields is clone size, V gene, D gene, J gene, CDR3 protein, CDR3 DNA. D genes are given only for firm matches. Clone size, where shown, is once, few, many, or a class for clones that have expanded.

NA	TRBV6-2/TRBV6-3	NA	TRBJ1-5	CASAIINQPQHF	TGTGCCAGCGCCATAATAAATCAGCCCCAGCATTTT
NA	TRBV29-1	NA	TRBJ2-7	CSVADYGQYF	TGCAGCGTGGCAGACTACGGGCAGTACTTC
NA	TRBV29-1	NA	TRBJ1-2	CSPNWPLGGYTF	TGCAGCCCTAATTGGCCCCTGGGTGGCTACACCTTC
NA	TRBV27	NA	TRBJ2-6	CASSLIGSSGANVLTF	TGTGCCAGCAGTTTAATAGGCAGCTCTGGGGCCAACGTCCTGACTTTC
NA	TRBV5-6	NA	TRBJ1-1	CASSLVITGGTEAFF	TGTGCCAGCAGCTTGGTTATTACTGGCGGCACTGAAGCTTTCTTT
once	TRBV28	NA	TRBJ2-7	CATATSRDIRSYEQYF	TGTGCCACCGCAACGTCCCGGGACATCCGCTCCTACGAGCAGTACTTC
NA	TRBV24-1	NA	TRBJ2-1	CATSDFSEQFF	TGTGCCACCAGTGATTTCTCTGAGCAGTTCTTC
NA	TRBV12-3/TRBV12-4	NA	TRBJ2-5	CASSLVTEETQYF	TGTGCCAGCAGTTTAGTCACAGAAGAGACCCAGTACTTC
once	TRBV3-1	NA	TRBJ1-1	CASSQDGFNTEAFF	TGTGCCAGCAGCCAAGACGGTTTCAACACTGAAGCTTTCTTT
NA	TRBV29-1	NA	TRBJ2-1	CSVPRESSSYNEQFF	TGCAGCGTCCCCCGGGAGTCTAGCAGCTACAATGAGCAGTTCTTC
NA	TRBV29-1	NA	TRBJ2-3	CSAEGDWREFGDTQYF	TGCAGCGCCGAGGGGGATTGGCGGGAGTTTGGAGATACGCAGTATTTT
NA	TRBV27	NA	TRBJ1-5	CASRSSYSNQPQHF	TGTGCCAGCAGAAGCAGTTATAGCAATCAGCCCCAGCATTTT
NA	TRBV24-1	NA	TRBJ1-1	CATSGWDNTEAFF	TGTGCCACCAGTGGATGGGACAACACTGAAGCTTTCTTT
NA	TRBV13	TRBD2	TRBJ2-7	CASSPRGWGGRVSYEQYF	TGTGCCAGCAGCCCCCGCGGGTGGGGCGGGAGAGTCTCCTACGAGCAGTACTTC
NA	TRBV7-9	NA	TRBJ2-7	CASSGIRDGFLEQYF	TGTGCCAGCAGCGGTATTAGAGACGGGTTCCTCGAGCAGTACTTC
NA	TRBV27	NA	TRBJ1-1	CASRVYHRNTEAFF	TGTGCCAGCAGAGTATACCATAGGAACACTGAAGCTTTCTTT
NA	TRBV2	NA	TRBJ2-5	CASSEGLGTQYF	TGTGCCAGCAGTGAAGGTCTCGGGACCCAGTACTTC
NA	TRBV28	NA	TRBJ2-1	CASSLDDADEQFF	TGTGCCAGCAGTTTGGACGATGCAGATGAGCAGTTCTTC
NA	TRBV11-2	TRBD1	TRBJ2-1	CAKVPGQGINEQFF	TGTGCAAAGGTTCCGGGACAGGGTATTAATGAGCAGTTCTTC
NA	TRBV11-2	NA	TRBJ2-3	CASSLMSYDTQYF	TGTGCCAGCAGCTTAATGTCTTACGATACGCAGTATTTT
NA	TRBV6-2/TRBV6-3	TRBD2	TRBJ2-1	CASGAGGGNEQFF	TGTGCCAGCGGAGCGGGAGGTGGTAATGAGCAGTTCTTC
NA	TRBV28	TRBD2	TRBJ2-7	CASSLLAGVQGEQYF	TGTGCCAGCAGTCTACTGGCGGGAGTCCAGGGCGAGCAGTACTTC
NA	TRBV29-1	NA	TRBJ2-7	CSVGLSFPTYEQYF	TGCAGCGTTGGACTTAGTTTCCCTACCTACGAGCAGTACTTC
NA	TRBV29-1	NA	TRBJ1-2	CSVEEQEGLYGYTF	TGCAGCGTTGAAGAGCAAGAAGGTCTCTATGGCTACACCTTC
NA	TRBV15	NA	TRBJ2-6	CATSRVGGSGANVLTF	TGTGCCACCAGCAGAGTTGGGGGCTCTGGGGCCAACGTCCTGACTTTC
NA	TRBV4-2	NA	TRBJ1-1	CASSLGTQNTEAFF	TGTGCCAGCAGTCTCGGGACTCAAAACACTGAAGCTTTCTTT
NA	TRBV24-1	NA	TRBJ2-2	CATRNSGTGELFF	TGTGCCACCAGGAATAGCGGCACCGGGGAGCTGTTTTTT
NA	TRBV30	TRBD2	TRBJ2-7	CAWSVLAGGYEQYF	TGTGCCTGGAGTGTACTAGCGGGGGGCTACGAGCAGTACTTC
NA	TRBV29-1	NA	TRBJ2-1	CSVGKLAYEQFF	TGCAGCGTTGGGAAACTCGCCTACGAGCAGTTCTTC
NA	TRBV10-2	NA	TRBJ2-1	CATLRDSSYNEQFF	TGCGCCACCCTCCGGGACTCCTCCTACAATGAGCAGTTCTTC
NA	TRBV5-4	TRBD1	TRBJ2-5	CASSRGPGTGQETQYF	TGTGCCAGCAGTCGGGGTCCCGGGACAGGCCAAGAGACCCAGTACTTC
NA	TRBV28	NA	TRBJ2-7	CASSQRGSLNYEQYF	TGTGCCAGCAGTCAAAGGGGCAGCCTAAACTACGAGCAGTACTTC
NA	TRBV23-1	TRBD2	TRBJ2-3	CATNPGEGNTDTQYF	TGCGCCACCAATCCTGGGGAGGGGAACACAGATACGCAGTATTTT
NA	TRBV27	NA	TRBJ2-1	CASSLALAREQFF	TGTGCCAGCAGTTTAGCCTTGGCAAGGGAGCAGTTCTTC
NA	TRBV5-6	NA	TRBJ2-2	CASSLEVTGELFF	TGTGCCAGCAGCTTGGAGGTTACCGGGGAGCTGTTTTTT
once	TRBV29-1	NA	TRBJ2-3	CSVEDAERQSLTDTQYF	TGCAGCGTTGAAGATGCGGAGAGACAATCCCTCACGGATACGCAGTATTTT
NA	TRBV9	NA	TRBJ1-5	CASSLQGTDQPQHF	TGTGCCAGCAGCTTACAGGGTACCGATCAGCCCCAGCATTTT
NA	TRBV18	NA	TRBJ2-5	CASSPPGYETQYF	TGTGCCAGCTCACCACCAGGGTATGAGACCCAGTACTTC
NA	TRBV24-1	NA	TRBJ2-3	CATSDYREGDTQYF	TGTGCCACCAGTGATTACAGGGAGGGAGATACGCAGTATTTT
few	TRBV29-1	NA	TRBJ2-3	CSVEYTSRADTQYF	TGCAGCGTAGAATACACGAGCCGAGCAGATACGCAGTATTTT
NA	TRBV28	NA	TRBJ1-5	CASSLLGLRGSNQPQHF	TGTGCCAGCAGTTTGTTAGGGCTGAGGGGTAGCAATCAGCCCCAGCATTTT
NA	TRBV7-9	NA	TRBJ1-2	CASSLGPRGNGYTF	TGTGCCAGCAGCTTGGGCCCCCGGGGTAATGGCTACACCTTC
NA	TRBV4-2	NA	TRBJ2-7	CASSQDIGGYEQYF	TGTGCCAGCAGCCAAGATATAGGGGGCTACGAGCAGTACTTC
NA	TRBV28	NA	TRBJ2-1	CASSPLLVVWTNEQFF	TGTGCCAGCAGCCCACTACTAGTAGTATGGACCAATGAGCAGTTCTTC
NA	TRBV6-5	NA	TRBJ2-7	CASTDHGRVDEQYF	TGTGCCAGCACCGACCACGGCAGGGTCGACGAGCAGTACTTC
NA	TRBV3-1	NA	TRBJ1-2	CASSLPGHNYGYTF	TGTGCCAGCAGCCTTCCGGGACACAACTATGGCTACACCTTC
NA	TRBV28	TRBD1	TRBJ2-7	CASSPGTEIYEQYF	TGTGCCAGCAGTCCCGGGACAGAGATTTACGAGCAGTACTTC
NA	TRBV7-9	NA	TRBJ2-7	CASSPQGSVYEQYF	TGTGCCAGCAGCCCCCAGGGATCGGTCTACGAGCAGTACTTC
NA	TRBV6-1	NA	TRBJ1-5	CASTTNQPQHF	TGTGCCAGCACCACAAATCAGCCCCAGCATTTT
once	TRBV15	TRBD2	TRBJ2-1	CATSRDRSGSGNEQFF	TGTGCCACCAGCAGAGATCGAAGCGGGAGTGGGAATGAGCAGTTCTTC